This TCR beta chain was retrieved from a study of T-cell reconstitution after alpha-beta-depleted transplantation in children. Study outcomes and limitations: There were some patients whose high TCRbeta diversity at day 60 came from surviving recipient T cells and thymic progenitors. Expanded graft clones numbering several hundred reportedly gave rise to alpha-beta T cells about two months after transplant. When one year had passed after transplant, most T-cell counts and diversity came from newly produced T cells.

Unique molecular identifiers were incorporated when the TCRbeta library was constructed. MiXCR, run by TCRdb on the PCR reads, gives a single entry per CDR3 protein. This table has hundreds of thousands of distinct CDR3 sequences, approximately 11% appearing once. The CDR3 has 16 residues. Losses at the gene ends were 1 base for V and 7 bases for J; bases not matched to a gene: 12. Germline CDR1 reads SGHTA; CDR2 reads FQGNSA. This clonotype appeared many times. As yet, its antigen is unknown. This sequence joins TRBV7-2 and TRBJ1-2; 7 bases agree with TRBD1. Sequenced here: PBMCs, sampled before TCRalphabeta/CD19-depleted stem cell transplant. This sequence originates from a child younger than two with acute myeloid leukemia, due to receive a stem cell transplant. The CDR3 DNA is TGTGCCAGCAGCTTAGGGACAGGATGGGATTTCGGTGGCTACACCTTC. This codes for CASSLGTGWDFGGYTF.